This T cell receptor (beta chain) was recorded in a study of shared clonotypes between healthy human individuals. Study-level results: Larger estimated richness was generally seen in naive subsets than in memory subsets.

Generated by immunoSEQ multiplex PCR, the TCRdb table keeps only in-frame clones and is missing some. The profile shows over a million clones, around 97% of them singletons. Negatively enriched CD4+ T cells were divided by CD45RA into naive and memory. For this clone: Its antigen is not known.

Looked up from germline, CDR1 is SGHTS and CDR2 is YDEGEE. The V end was cut by 0 bases, the J end by 7 bases, with 8 bases between. CDR3 length: 13 amino acids. The rearrangement joins TRBV5-8 to TRBJ2-1; weak D call: TRBD2 (6 bases). The origin of this receptor is a man aged 25 to 45 in good health. Sequencing was performed on naive CD4+ T cells sorted from blood. Sample subset: CD45RA+ positively selected. The CDR3, as DNA: TGTGCCAGCAGCTTGGTGGGGGGAAATGAGCAGTTCTTC. It codes for CASSLVGGNEQFF.